Detailed here is one T cell receptor (beta chain). Noted time point: pre-treatment sample, taken before nivolumab and TIL therapy. The tumor samples were excised metastases, mostly pleural nodules or supraclavicular lymph nodes. The sample comes from a study of TIL therapy for anti-PD-1-resistant metastatic lung cancer. Study in general: Median tumor PD-L1 proportion score was approximately 5.7%. Tumors carried a median about 1.5 non-synonymous mutations per megabase.

The immunoSEQ assay was v3. Libraries were prepared by immunoSEQ multiplex PCR; TCRdb keeps only in-frame clonotypes and omits some of them. The sample consists of roughly 10,000 clones, around 54% of them appearing once. CDR1 and CDR2 (germline): ENHRY, SYGVKD. The V end lost 4 bases, the J end lost 5 bases, and 14 bases lay between the germline ends. This CDR3 comprises 14 residues. Sequenced here: tumor tissue, sampled at baseline. This clonotype was obtained from a person aged 25-79 years with non-small cell lung cancer. The chain links TRBV10-3 to TRBJ1-2, with D perhaps matching TRBD1 (5 bases). CDR3 amino acids: CAISGIQRGYGYTF. For the CDR3, the DNA is TGTGCCATCAGTGGGATCCAGAGGGGATATGGCTACACCTTC.